These 9 T cell receptor beta chains came from one sample sequenced in a study of vaccination effects on CD4 cells after COVID-19. Ahead of sequencing, the ViraFEST assay grew antigen-specific CD4+ T cells using viral peptide pools. Around day 10 of culture, CD4+ T cells were separated out. All participants had two doses of either the BNT162b2 or mRNA-1273 vaccine. Libraries were prepared by immunoSEQ multiplex PCR; TCRdb keeps only in-frame clonotypes and omits some of them. The sample has roughly 70,000 clones; around four fifths are singletons. What these receptors recognize is not known. Sequences were derived from CD4+ T cells from PBMCs cultured with HCoV-OC43 spike peptides, sampled after COVID-19 vaccination. Subset specified: HCoV-OC43 spike overlapping peptide pool stimulation. The receptor set was obtained from a human donor who received a COVID-19 vaccine.

The chain couples TRBV19 to TRBJ1-1; D is ambiguous. Germline lookup yields CDR1 LNHDA and CDR2 SQIVND (reference sequence). The germline V and J ends were trimmed by 0 bases and 1 base, with 6 bases remaining between them. This CDR3 contains 14 residues. Here the CDR3 reads CASSIDDGNTEAFF. Written as DNA, the CDR3 is TGTGCCAGTAGTATAGACGACGGGAACACTGAAGCTTTCTTT.

V gene TRBV6-2 or TRBV6-3 combines with J gene TRBJ2-4, with TRBD2 matching 9 bases. With V trimmed by 4 bases and J by 4 bases, 11 bases remained unmatched. CDR1 is MNHEY and CDR2 is SVGEGT in the germline V gene. The CDR3 is 17 residues long. In DNA form, the CDR3 reads TGTGCCAGCAGTTCCCTAAAGCGGGGGGCTATTAAAAACATTCAGTACTTC. Protein: CASSSLKRGAIKNIQYF.

J is TRBJ1-6 and V is TRBV6-5; 9 bases are shared with TRBD1. The CDR3 runs 13 residues. CDR1 MNHEY and CDR2 SVGAGI come from the germline V gene. V was pared by 6 bases and J by 9 bases, with 3 bases of the junction left unmatched. The CDR3 loop reads CASRAGQGSPLHF. The CDR3 DNA is TGTGCCAGCAGGGCGGGACAGGGTTCACCCCTCCACTTT.

V gene TRBV12-3 or TRBV12-4 combines with J gene TRBJ1-1, with D possibly being TRBD1 (6 bases). V lost 6 bases and J 1 base, leaving 9 bases between the germline ends. The CDR3 is made up of 13 amino acids. The CDR3 DNA sequence: TGTGCCAGCAGCGGGACACCGAACACTGAAGCTTTCTTT. Translating it yields CASSGTPNTEAFF.

This clone was observed a single time. This CDR3 is CASSAGTGVYEQYV. The CDR3 DNA is TGTGCCAGCAGCGCCGGGACAGGGGTTTACGAGCAGTACGTC. This rearrangement joins TRBV6-6 to TRBJ2-7, with 10 nucleotides matching TRBD1. CDR3 length: 14 amino acids. The ends lost 6 bases at V and 4 bases at J; junction bases unmatched: 6. CDR1 is MNHNY, CDR2 SVGAGI, per germline (reference sequence).

The chain employs TRBV10-2 and TRBJ2-5; 14 bases are shared with TRBD2. Germline trimming cut 3 bases from V and 2 bases from J; bases unmatched to any gene: 5. Germline assignment: CDR1 WSHSY and CDR2 SAAADI. CDR3 length: 17 amino acids. CDR3 sequence: CASSEGTSGGVQETQYF. The CDR3 bases are TGCGCCAGCAGTGAAGGGACTAGCGGGGGAGTTCAAGAGACCCAGTACTTC.

This chain uses TRBV2 with TRBJ1-4; no clear D. CDR3 length: 17 residues. Trimming took off 4 bases at V and 7 bases at J, with 22 bases between the two ends. Germline-derived CDR1 and CDR2 are SNHLY and FYNNEI. The CDR3 protein is CASSVSTDGLGSEKLFF. As DNA, the CDR3 is TGTGCCAGCAGTGTCAGTACGGATGGGCTGGGGAGTGAAAAACTGTTTTTT.

The chain employs TRBV6-5 and TRBJ2-3, with 9 nucleotides matching TRBD1. Unmatched junction bases numbered 11, after V lost 4 bases and J lost 6 bases. This CDR3 contains 16 residues. Per germline, CDR1 MNHEY and CDR2 SVGAGI. CDR3: CASSLALQGAQDTQYF. The CDR3 DNA follows: TGTGCCAGCAGTTTAGCCTTACAGGGGGCGCAGGATACGCAGTATTTT.

The chain links TRBV5-1 to TRBJ2-5; D perhaps matches TRBD1 (5 bases). V lost 5 bases and J 2 bases, leaving 13 bases between the germline ends. CDR1 SGHRS and CDR2 YFSETQ come from the germline V gene. The CDR3 runs 14 residues. The CDR3 protein is CASSNTGSQETQYF. The CDR3 DNA is TGCGCCAGCAGTAACACAGGATCTCAAGAGACCCAGTACTTC.